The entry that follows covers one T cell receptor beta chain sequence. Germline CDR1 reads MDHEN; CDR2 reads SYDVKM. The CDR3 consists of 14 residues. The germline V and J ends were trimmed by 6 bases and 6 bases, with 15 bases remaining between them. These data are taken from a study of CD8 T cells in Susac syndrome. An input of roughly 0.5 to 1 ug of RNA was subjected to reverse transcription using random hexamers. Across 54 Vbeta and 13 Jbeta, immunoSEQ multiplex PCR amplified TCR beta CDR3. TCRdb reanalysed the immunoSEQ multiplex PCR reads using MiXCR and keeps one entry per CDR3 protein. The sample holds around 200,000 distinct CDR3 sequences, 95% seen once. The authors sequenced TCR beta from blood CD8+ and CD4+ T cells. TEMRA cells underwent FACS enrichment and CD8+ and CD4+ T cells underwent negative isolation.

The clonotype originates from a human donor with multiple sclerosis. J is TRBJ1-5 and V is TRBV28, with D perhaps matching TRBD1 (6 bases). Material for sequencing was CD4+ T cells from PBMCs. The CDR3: CASRMDSLGQPQHF. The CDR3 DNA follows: TGTGCCAGCAGAATGGACAGCTTGGGTCAGCCCCAGCATTTT.